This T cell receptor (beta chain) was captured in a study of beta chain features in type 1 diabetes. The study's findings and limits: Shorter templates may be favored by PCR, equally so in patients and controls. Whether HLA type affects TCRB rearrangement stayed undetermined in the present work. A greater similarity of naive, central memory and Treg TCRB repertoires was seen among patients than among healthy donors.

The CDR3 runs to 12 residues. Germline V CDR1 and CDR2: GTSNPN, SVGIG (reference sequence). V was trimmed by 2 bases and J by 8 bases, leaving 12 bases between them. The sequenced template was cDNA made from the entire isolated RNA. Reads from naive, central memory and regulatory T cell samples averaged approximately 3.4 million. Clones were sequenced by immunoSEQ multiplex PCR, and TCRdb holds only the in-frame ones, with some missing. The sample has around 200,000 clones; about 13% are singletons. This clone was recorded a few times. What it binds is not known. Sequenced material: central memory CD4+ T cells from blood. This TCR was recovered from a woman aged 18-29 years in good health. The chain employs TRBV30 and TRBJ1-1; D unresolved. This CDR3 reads CAWSKEFEEAFF. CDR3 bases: TGTGCCTGGAGTAAAGAATTTGAGGAAGCTTTCTTT.